Shown below are 17 T cell receptor beta chains from a single sample sequenced in a study of Ad26.COV2.S vaccination and SARS-CoV-2 variants. Regarding treatment: around 19 received Ad26.COV2.S at low or high dose, single or two shots; about 5 received placebo; per-sample allocation not given. All samples were drawn on day 63, counting from the first vaccine or placebo injection. The method was immunoSEQ multiplex PCR; TCRdb's version includes in-frame clones alone and lacks a portion of them. The data contain 360,000 or so clones, around 87% of them singletons. The input for sequencing was peripheral blood, taken in a trial of Ad26.COV2.S vaccine versus placebo. These receptors were collected from a person aged 18-60 years who received the Ad26.COV2.S COVID-19 vaccine or a placebo.

V usage is TRBV9 and J usage is TRBJ2-2; D uncertain. Looked up from germline, CDR1 is SGDLS and CDR2 is YYNGEE. Trimming took 0 bases from V and 1 from J, leaving 7 bases between them. The CDR3 is made up of 15 amino acids. This CDR3 is CASSVGWGNTGELFF. CDR3 sequence (DNA): TGTGCCAGCAGCGTAGGGTGGGGGAACACCGGGGAGCTGTTTTTT.

The chain is built from TRBV7-3 and TRBJ2-2, with 10 bases identical to TRBD2. The CDR3 has 16 amino acids. Germline V gives CDR1 SGHTA, CDR2 FQGTGA. V shed 5 bases and J 4 bases; nucleotides not matched to a gene: 7. As DNA, the CDR3 is TGTGCCAGCAGCCCCGGGACTAGCGCTAGCACCGGGGAGCTGTTTTTT. This sequence encodes CASSPGTSASTGELFF.

As for this clone: The sample contains more than one DNA sequence encoding this CDR3. V gene TRBV4-1 combines with J gene TRBJ1-5; TRBD1 aligns across 8 bases. Trimming took 2 bases from V and 1 from J; bases not matched to a gene: 1. CDR1 MGHRA and CDR2 YSYEKL come from the germline V gene. The CDR3 contains 15 residues. CDR3 in DNA: TGCGCCAGCAGCCAAAACAGGGGGAGCAATCAGCCCCAGCATTTT. Protein sequence: CASSQNRGSNQPQHF.

This rearrangement joins TRBV27 to TRBJ2-7; possibly TRBD2 for D (5 bases). Germline CDR1 and CDR2: MNHEY and SMNVEV (reference sequence). The CDR3 totals 14 residues. Trimming cost V 2 bases and J 3 bases, with 11 bases left between them. CDR3 residues: CASSLGRANYEQYF. CDR3 bases: TGTGCCAGCAGTTTAGGGCGGGCCAACTACGAGCAGTACTTC.

The genes are TRBV9 and TRBJ2-7; the D gene is possibly TRBD2 (5 bases). Per germline, CDR1 SGDLS and CDR2 YYNGEE. CDR3 size: 14 residues. The germline V and J ends were trimmed by 1 base and 3 bases, with 11 bases remaining between them. The chain's CDR3 is CASSVTIGSYEQYF. In DNA, the CDR3 is TGTGCCAGCAGCGTAACTATTGGGAGCTACGAGCAGTACTTC.

The chain couples TRBV11-1 to TRBJ2-6; D gene uncertain. Germline values: CDR1 SGHAT, CDR2 FQDESV (reference sequence). V lost 2 bases to trimming and J lost 0 bases, with 5 bases between them. The CDR3 loop spans 15 amino acids. The CDR3 is CASSLTVSGANVLTF. The CDR3 nucleotides read TGTGCCAGCAGCTTAACAGTCTCTGGGGCCAACGTCCTGACTTTC.

This clone was recorded at least ten times. V and J are TRBV30 and TRBJ2-7; 12 bases match TRBD2. CDR3 size: 15 residues. In germline, CDR1 is GTSNPN, CDR2 SVGIG (reference sequence). Trimming took 0 bases from V and 3 from J; bases not matched to a gene: 3. The DNA of the CDR3 is TGTGCCTGGAGTGTGACTAGCGGGGGATACTACGAGCAGTACTTC. Translating it yields CAWSVTSGGYYEQYF.

The J gene is TRBJ1-2, the V gene TRBV29-1, with a possible D match to TRBD1 (5 bases). V lost 3 bases to trimming and J lost 4 bases, with 15 bases between them. CDR3 length: 14 amino acids. CDR1 is SQVTM and CDR2 is ANQGSEA in the germline V gene. This CDR3 is CSVDGTRGSYGYTF. DNA of the CDR3: TGCAGCGTTGATGGGACGCGGGGTAGCTATGGCTACACCTTC.

The chain employs TRBV5-6 and TRBJ1-1; D unresolved. Germline CDR1 and CDR2: SGHDT and YYEEEE. The CDR3 consists of 13 residues. Trimming pared 4 bases from V and 2 bases from J, leaving 9 bases between. CDR3 sequence reads: CASSLTGNTEAFF. The CDR3 coding sequence is TGTGCCAGCAGCCTAACGGGAAACACTGAAGCTTTCTTT.

The chain carries TRBV4-1 and TRBJ1-6, with no clear D. The V end lost 1 base, the J end lost 7 bases, and 14 bases lay between the germline ends. The CDR3 has 16 residues. Per germline, CDR1 MGHRA and CDR2 YSYEKL. The CDR3 region has the DNA TGCGCCAGCAGCCAAGTGGTTGGACTCCCAAATTCACCCCTCCACTTT. Translation: CASSQVVGLPNSPLHF.

This chain links TRBV19 with TRBJ1-2, with 7 bases that match TRBD1. The CDR3 is 11 amino acids. With V trimmed by 7 bases and J by 8 bases, 4 bases remained unmatched. The germline V gene has CDR1 LNHDA and CDR2 SQIVND (reference sequence). This chain's CDR3 is CASMTGLGYTF. CDR3 nucleotide sequence: TGTGCCAGTATGACAGGGCTCGGCTACACCTTC.

The chain joins TRBV19 to TRBJ2-1, with 9 bases that match TRBD2. Germline V gene lookup returns CDR1 LNHDA and CDR2 SQIVND (reference sequence). The V segment lost 5 bases and the J segment 2 bases; nucleotides outside the gene matches: 7. This CDR3 contains 16 residues. DNA for the CDR3: TGTGCCAGTAGTCCGCGCGGGAGGGCGACCTACAATGAGCAGTTCTTC. Amino acid sequence: CASSPRGRATYNEQFF.

CDR3 in amino acids: CASSRRVGSYNEQFF. The CDR3 DNA sequence: TGTGCCAGCAGTAGACGGGTTGGCTCCTACAATGAGCAGTTCTTC. The rearrangement uses TRBV6-5 and TRBJ2-1; D gene ambiguous. Trimming shortened V by 5 bases and J by 0 bases, and 11 bases separated the two germline ends. The germline gives CDR1 MNHEY, CDR2 SVGAGI. The CDR3 spans 15 residues.

This chain joins TRBV5-4 and TRBJ2-2, with TRBD2 matching over 10 bases. V lost 1 base to trimming and J lost 8 bases; unmatched junction nucleotides: 2. The CDR3 totals 14 residues. CDR1 and CDR2 from the germline V gene are SGHNT and YYREEE (reference sequence). This CDR3 is CASSLTSGVGELFF. The DNA for the CDR3 is TGTGCCAGCAGCTTGACTAGCGGGGTAGGGGAGCTGTTTTTT.

The rearrangement uses TRBV7-8 and TRBJ1-3; tentatively, D is TRBD1 (5 bases). CDR3 length: 15 residues. Germline CDR1 reads SGHVS; CDR2 reads FQNEAQ. V lost 1 base, J lost 3 bases, and 10 bases lay in between. The CDR3 coding sequence is TGTGCCAGCAGCTTAGTGGGGGGAAGTGGAAACACCATATATTTT. Translated, it gives CASSLVGGSGNTIYF.

DNA of the CDR3: TGTGCCAGCAGCGCCTTCTCCAGTCTCAATCAGCCCCAGCATTTT. It yields the protein CASSAFSSLNQPQHF. V usage is TRBV6-5 and J usage is TRBJ1-5; D remains ambiguous. This CDR3 contains 15 residues. Germline V gene lookup returns CDR1 MNHEY and CDR2 SVGAGI. V lost 6 bases, J lost 3 bases, and 15 bases lay in between.

The chain carries TRBV5-1 and TRBJ1-6; D is perhaps TRBD1 (5 bases). Germline CDR1 SGHRS, CDR2 YFSETQ. The CDR3 runs to 16 residues. Trimming took off 0 bases at V and 7 bases at J, with 14 bases between the two ends. The CDR3 nucleotides read TGCGCCAGCAGCTTGGCCGCGGGACTCCAGAATTCACCCCTCCACTTT. Translation gives CASSLAAGLQNSPLHF.